These 21 T cell receptor beta chains originate from one sample sequenced in a study of T cells in Graves' hyperthyroidism and ophthalmopathy. Amplification yielded TCR beta CDR3 regions, with RNA transcripts as the source. HTBI primers drove first-round RT-PCR of the TCR CDR3. MiXCR, applied by TCRdb to the multiplex PCR reads, yields one record per CDR3 protein. The repertoire holds more than 350,000 distinct CDR3 sequences, with approximately 15% as singletons. Sequencing input: blood. Receptor source: a woman aged 25 to 45 with Graves' ophthalmopathy.

This clonotype was picked up many times. The chain carries TRBV4-1 and TRBJ1-1, with TRBD1 identical over 8 bases. The trim removed 5 bases at V and 3 bases at J, leaving 8 bases unmatched. This CDR3 has 15 residues. Per the germline V gene, CDR1 is MGHRA and CDR2 is YSYEKL. In DNA, the CDR3 is TGCGCCAGCAGCTACAGGGGGATGAGGTACACTGAAGCTTTCTTT. This sequence encodes CASSYRGMRYTEAFF.

The chain has TRBV12-3 or TRBV12-4 and TRBJ1-5; D remains unclear. This CDR3 is built from 14 residues. Trimming removed 3 bases from V and 5 bases from J, with 11 bases in between. DNA of the CDR3: TGTGCCAGCAGTTTTAGGGCGACGGATCAGCCCCAGCATTTT. It specifies CASSFRATDQPQHF.

This clonotype was seen many times. The rearrangement links TRBV27 to TRBJ1-5; D is uncertain. The germline V and J ends were trimmed by 6 bases and 6 bases, with 15 bases remaining between them. The CDR3 covers 14 residues. Germline V lookup: CDR1 MNHEY, CDR2 SMNVEV (reference sequence). The CDR3 protein is CASSSAGVGQPQHF. For the CDR3, the DNA is TGTGCCAGCAGCAGCGCGGGCGTAGGTCAGCCCCAGCATTTT.

This clonotype was seen many times. This sequence joins TRBV11-2 and TRBJ2-7, with D perhaps TRBD2 (5 bases). Germline V gene lookup returns CDR1 SGHAT and CDR2 FQNNGV. V was cut by 1 base and J by 5 bases, with 18 bases left in between. The CDR3 contains 16 residues. CDR3 DNA sequence: TGTGCCAGCAGCTTAGCGGGGTACGCTAGCTCTGACGAGCAGTACTTC. This translates into CASSLAGYASSDEQYF.

Many counts were recorded for this clonotype. The J gene is TRBJ2-1, the V gene TRBV7-8; 9 bases match TRBD2. The length of the CDR3 is 14 residues. Germline lookup yields CDR1 SGHVS and CDR2 FQNEAQ. Trimming at V came to 1 base and at J to 7 bases, leaving 2 bases not matched to a gene. CDR3 DNA: TGTGCCAGCAGCTTAGTAAGCGGGGGGAATGAGCAGTTCTTC. Translated, it gives CASSLVSGGNEQFF.

V usage is TRBV2 and J usage is TRBJ1-1; D not certain. Per the germline V gene, CDR1 is SNHLY and CDR2 is FYNNEI. The CDR3 covers 13 residues. In DNA, the CDR3 is TGTGCAAGAAGTGAATCGAGGAACACTGAAGCTTTCTTT. As protein: CARSESRNTEAFF.

Regarding this clonotype: A much larger clone lies a single base off, so this may be a read error. CDR3 sequence: CTSVGILNEQFF. The CDR3 nucleotides are TGTACCAGCGTTGGGATACTTAATGAGCAGTTCTTC. This sequence joins TRBV12-3 or TRBV12-4 and TRBJ2-1; D gene uncertain. The length of the CDR3 is 12 residues.

This clonotype turned up a few times. The rearrangement joins TRBV19 to TRBJ1-5; D may be TRBD1 (6 bases). CDR1 and CDR2 from the germline V gene are LNHDA and SQIVND (reference sequence). Between the trimmed V and J ends, which lost 3 bases and 4 bases, there was a span of 16 bases. The length of the CDR3 is 16 residues. CDR3 sequence: CASSMDRMTLNQPQHF. The CDR3 bases are TGTGCCAGTAGTATGGACAGAATGACCCTAAATCAGCCCCAGCATTTT.

This clonotype appeared many times. The rearrangement links TRBV5-1 to TRBJ2-7; D is undetermined. The CDR3 totals 16 residues. V shed 0 bases and J shed 2 bases, with 15 bases lying between them. Germline lookup yields CDR1 SGHRS and CDR2 YFSETQ. CDR3 DNA: TGCGCCAGCAGCTTGGAAAAAGGGCCGACAACCTACGAGCAGTACTTC. This encodes CASSLEKGPTTYEQYF.

This clonotype was picked up a small number of times. This chain uses TRBV28 with TRBJ1-2, with a weak D call TRBD1 (6 bases). In germline, CDR1 is MDHEN, CDR2 SYDVKM. Trimming shortened V by 2 bases and J by 4 bases, and 11 bases separated the two germline ends. The CDR3 sequence is 14 residues long. The CDR3 DNA sequence: TGTGCCAGCAGTTTACTCAGGGGAGGCTATGGCTACACCTTC. It specifies CASSLLRGGYGYTF.

There are many counts of this clonotype. V usage is TRBV7-9 and J usage is TRBJ1-6, with a weak D call TRBD1 (6 bases). V gave up 6 bases and J gave up 7 bases, with 16 bases separating them. The CDR3 consists of 15 residues. CDR1 is SEHNR, CDR2 FQNEAQ, per germline (reference sequence). CDR3 protein: CASSYQGQGNSPLHF. CDR3 DNA: TGTGCCAGCAGTTACCAGGGCCAGGGGAATTCACCCCTCCACTTT.

This clonotype was observed a handful of times. The genes are TRBV9 and TRBJ1-4; 9 bases fit TRBD1. The length of the CDR3 is 15 residues. The germline CDR1 and CDR2 sequences are SGDLS and YYNGEE. J gave up 4 bases and V 3 bases, and 4 bases lay outside the gene matches. The CDR3 DNA sequence: TGTGCCAGCAGCGAGGGACAGGGACTTAATGAAAAACTGTTTTTT. This encodes CASSEGQGLNEKLFF. Based on the CDR3 plus reference TRBV9 and TRBJ1-4, the full variable domain is DSGVTQTPKHLITATGQRVTLRCSPRSGDLSVYWYQQSLDQGLQFLIQYYNGEERAKGNILERFSAQQFPDLHSELNLSSLELGDSALYFCASSEGQGLNEKLFFGSGTQLSVL.

This clonotype was detected many times. This rearrangement joins TRBV30 to TRBJ1-3; D is perhaps TRBD1 (5 bases). V lost 0 bases to trimming and J lost 16 bases, with 16 bases between them. CDR1 and CDR2 from the germline V gene are GTSNPN and SVGIG (reference sequence). CDR3 length equals 12 residues. CDR3 sequence (DNA): TGTGCCTGGAGTGTACTGGGACGGACCGTCTATTTT. It is translated as CAWSVLGRTVYF. The full variable domain, with the rest looked up from reference TRBV30 and TRBJ1-3, is SQTIHQWPATLVQPVGSPLSLECTVEGTSNPNLYWYRQAAGRGLQLLFYSVGIGQISSEVPQNLSASRPQDRQFILSSKKLLLSDSGFYLCAWSVLGRTVYFGEGSWLTVV.

This clonotype was found many times. This rearrangement joins TRBV11-1 to TRBJ1-6; D remains unclear. CDR1 SGHAT and CDR2 FQDESV come from the germline V gene (reference sequence). Trimming shortened V by 3 bases and J by 5 bases, and 8 bases separated the two germline ends. This CDR3 contains 14 residues. CDR3 in amino acids: CASSFARNNSPLHF. The CDR3 DNA reads as TGTGCCAGCAGCTTCGCCCGGAATAATTCACCCCTCCACTTT.

This clonotype was counted at least ten times. J is TRBJ2-2 and V is TRBV12-3 or TRBV12-4; D uncertain. The CDR3 contains 12 residues. The V and J ends lost 3 bases and 3 bases respectively, with 2 bases between them. CDR3 region: CASSFYTGELFF. The DNA for the CDR3 is TGTGCCAGCAGTTTTTACACCGGGGAGCTGTTTTTT.

On this clonotype itself: This may be a read error: a much more frequent sequence differs by one nucleotide. This rearrangement joins TRBV2 to TRBJ2-2, with D maybe TRBD2 (6 bases). The CDR3 totals 14 residues. Germline assignment: CDR1 SNHLY and CDR2 FYNNEI. CDR3 in DNA: TGTGCCAGCATACAGGAGATGAACACCGGGGGGCTGTTTTTT. Its translation: CASIQEMNTGGLFF.

This clonotype was detected many times. The chain recombines TRBV20-1 with TRBJ2-3; TRBD2 matches 12 bases. This CDR3 has 17 residues. Germline assignment: CDR1 DFQATT and CDR2 SNEGSKA (reference sequence). Unmatched junction bases numbered 14, after V lost 5 bases and J lost 5 bases. The CDR3 nucleotides read TGCAGTGCTGATGTGCTGACTAGCGGGGGTTTGGGAGATACGCAGTATTTT. Its protein is CSADVLTSGGLGDTQYF.

This clonotype showed up many times. This chain uses TRBV7-9 with TRBJ2-1, with 11 bases fitting TRBD2. This CDR3 is built from 15 residues. Looked up from germline, CDR1 is SEHNR and CDR2 is FQNEAQ (reference sequence). V lost 4 bases and J lost 7; bases outside the gene matches: 6. The CDR3 coding sequence is TGTGCCAGCAGCTCGCTAGCGGGGGGAGGAAATGAGCAGTTCTTC. Protein product: CASSSLAGGGNEQFF.

This clonotype was seen many times. The V call is TRBV2, the J call TRBJ2-3, with TRBD1 matching 10 bases. The CDR3 has 17 residues. V was pared by 2 bases and J by 5 bases, with 10 bases of the junction left unmatched. CDR1 is SNHLY and CDR2 is FYNNEI in the germline V gene. The CDR3 protein is CASSETNDRGRLDTQYF. Written as DNA, the CDR3 is TGTGCCAGCAGTGAAACGAACGACAGGGGGCGATTAGATACGCAGTATTTT. The complete variable domain, with remaining parts taken from reference TRBV2 and TRBJ2-3, reads EPEVTQTPSHQVTQMGQEVILRCVPISNHLYFYWYRQILGQKVEFLVSFYNNEISEKSEIFDDQFSVERPDGSNFTLKIRSTKLEDSAMYFCASSETNDRGRLDTQYFGPGTRLTVL.

At least ten counts were recorded for this clonotype. The chain joins TRBV20-1 to TRBJ2-3, with TRBD2 matching over 9 bases. The germline gives CDR1 DFQATT, CDR2 SNEGSKA (reference sequence). With 4 bases clipped from V and 2 bases from J, the junction kept 13 bases outside the gene matches. The CDR3 has 17 amino acids. This CDR3 reads CSAIGVGTSSFTDTQYF. The CDR3 DNA reads as TGCAGTGCTATAGGTGTCGGGACTAGCAGTTTCACAGATACGCAGTATTTT.

The V gene is TRBV29-1, the J gene TRBJ1-3, with a tentative D call TRBD1 (5 bases). Between the trimmed V and J ends, which lost 6 bases and 0 bases, there was a span of 18 bases. From germline, CDR1 is SQVTM and CDR2 ANQGSEA. This CDR3 is built from 16 residues. For the CDR3, the DNA is TGCAGCGTAACCGGGACGCAGCTAAACTCTGGAAACACCATATATTTT. Translation gives CSVTGTQLNSGNTIYF.